A selection of T cell receptor beta chains follows, all from one sample in a study of T cell repertoires in cytomegalovirus infection. In TCRdb, the reads were re-called with MiXCR into one record per CDR3 protein. The data hold around 120,000 distinct CDR3 sequences, with roughly 9% observed a single time. The sequenced sample consisted of PBMCs. These receptors all stem from a human donor in good health (CMV status not recorded). Some clones in this sample may be carry-over from other donors' samples. The CDR3 runs from the conserved cysteine through the conserved F or W. D genes are given only for firm matches. Clone size is given for some rows only: seen once, a few or many times, or a class if the clone is expanded.

v_gene: TRBV5-1
d_gene: TRBD1
j_gene: TRBJ1-1
abundance: .
CDR3aa: CASSLAPGGTEAFF
CDR3nt: TGCGCCAGCAGCTTGGCCCCAGGGGGCACCGAAGCTTTCTTT

v_gene: TRBV2
d_gene: .
j_gene: TRBJ2-1
abundance: .
CDR3aa: CASSAGGAQEQFF
CDR3nt: TGTGCCAGCAGTGCGGGCGGGGCCCAGGAGCAGTTCTTC

v_gene: TRBV7-2
d_gene: .
j_gene: TRBJ2-7
abundance: many
CDR3aa: CASSLGGAARTTYEQYF
CDR3nt: TGTGCCAGCAGCTTAGGGGGAGCAGCGAGGACCACCTACGAGCAGTACTTC

v_gene: TRBV28
d_gene: TRBD1
j_gene: TRBJ2-7
abundance: many
CDR3aa: CASSTVRGRGYEQYF
CDR3nt: TGTGCCAGCAGCACAGTACGGGGCAGGGGGTACGAGCAGTACTTC

v_gene: TRBV7-8
d_gene: TRBD2
j_gene: TRBJ2-3
abundance: many
CDR3aa: CASSLGLAVTDTQYF
CDR3nt: TGTGCCAGCAGCTTGGGACTAGCAGTTACGGATACGCAGTATTTT

v_gene: TRBV12-3/TRBV12-4
d_gene: .
j_gene: TRBJ2-3
abundance: .
CDR3aa: CATLRAEQGDTQYF
CDR3nt: TGTGCCACCCTACGAGCGGAGCAGGGAGATACGCAGTATTTT

v_gene: TRBV4-1
d_gene: .
j_gene: TRBJ1-5
abundance: many
CDR3aa: CASSQVDSRAWPQHF
CDR3nt: TGCGCCAGCAGCCAAGTGGACAGTCGAGCTTGGCCCCAGCATTTT

v_gene: TRBV28
d_gene: TRBD1
j_gene: TRBJ1-2
abundance: few
CDR3aa: CASSGATTGDNYGYTF
CDR3nt: TGTGCCAGCAGTGGGGCTACAACAGGGGACAACTATGGCTACACCTTC

v_gene: TRBV4-2
d_gene: .
j_gene: TRBJ1-1
abundance: .
CDR3aa: CASSPISGTRSNTEAFF
CDR3nt: TGTGCCAGCAGCCCAATCTCCGGGACAAGATCTAACACTGAAGCTTTCTTT

v_gene: TRBV6-5
d_gene: .
j_gene: TRBJ2-3
abundance: many
CDR3aa: CASATADTQYF
CDR3nt: TGTGCCAGCGCCACTGCAGATACGCAGTATTTT

v_gene: TRBV7-2
d_gene: .
j_gene: TRBJ1-1
abundance: many
CDR3aa: CASSLISVKDRRLNTEAFF
CDR3nt: TGTGCCAGCAGCTTAATCTCTGTCAAGGACAGAAGATTGAACACTGAAGCTTTCTTT

v_gene: TRBV7-9
d_gene: .
j_gene: TRBJ2-1
abundance: many
CDR3aa: CASSWEEQFF
CDR3nt: TGTGCCAGCAGCTGGGAGGAGCAGTTCTTC

v_gene: TRBV5-1
d_gene: TRBD1
j_gene: TRBJ2-1
abundance: .
CDR3aa: CASSLPGQVYNEQFF
CDR3nt: TGCGCCAGCAGCTTGCCCGGACAGGTCTACAATGAGCAGTTCTTC

v_gene: TRBV7-2
d_gene: .
j_gene: TRBJ1-3
abundance: many
CDR3aa: CASGGSGNTIYF
CDR3nt: TGTGCCAGCGGAGGCAGTGGAAACACCATATATTTT

v_gene: TRBV5-1
d_gene: .
j_gene: TRBJ1-1
abundance: many
CDR3aa: CASSLGGTVNTEAFF
CDR3nt: TGCGCCAGCAGCTTGGGCGGGACGGTGAACACTGAAGCTTTCTTT

v_gene: TRBV20-1
d_gene: TRBD1
j_gene: TRBJ2-7
abundance: many
CDR3aa: CSADRGLGLYEQYF
CDR3nt: TGCAGTGCTGACAGGGGGCTGGGCCTATACGAGCAGTACTTC

v_gene: TRBV19
d_gene: .
j_gene: TRBJ2-2
abundance: many
CDR3aa: CASTLAGAAHTGELFF
CDR3nt: TGTGCCAGTACCCTCGCCGGAGCAGCGCACACCGGGGAGCTGTTTTTT

v_gene: TRBV20-1
d_gene: .
j_gene: TRBJ1-4
abundance: few
CDR3aa: CSARGADEKLFF
CDR3nt: TGCAGTGCTAGGGGGGCCGATGAAAAACTGTTTTTT

v_gene: TRBV20-1
d_gene: .
j_gene: TRBJ1-1
abundance: many
CDR3aa: CSAKRQDAQNTEAFF
CDR3nt: TGCAGTGCTAAAAGACAGGACGCCCAGAACACTGAAGCTTTCTTT

v_gene: TRBV4-1
d_gene: .
j_gene: TRBJ1-4
abundance: many
CDR3aa: CASSQEGRLSTNEKLFF
CDR3nt: TGCGCCAGCAGCCAAGAGGGCAGGTTGTCAACTAATGAAAAACTGTTTTTT

v_gene: TRBV20-1
d_gene: TRBD2
j_gene: TRBJ2-3
abundance: many
CDR3aa: CSATLAGYTDTQYF
CDR3nt: TGCAGTGCTACCCTAGCGGGGTACACAGATACGCAGTATTTT

v_gene: TRBV29-1
d_gene: .
j_gene: TRBJ2-2
abundance: .
CDR3aa: CSATLSRNTGELFF
CDR3nt: TGCAGCGCTACCCTTTCGCGGAACACCGGGGAGCTGTTTTTT

v_gene: TRBV7-2
d_gene: TRBD1
j_gene: TRBJ1-1
abundance: many
CDR3aa: CASSPRSANTGGIAFF
CDR3nt: TGTGCCAGCAGCCCGAGAAGCGCGAACACAGGGGGCATAGCTTTCTTT

v_gene: TRBV29-1
d_gene: .
j_gene: TRBJ1-1
abundance: few
CDR3aa: CSVQQGNTEAFF
CDR3nt: TGCAGCGTTCAACAGGGGAACACTGAAGCTTTCTTT

v_gene: TRBV6-5
d_gene: TRBD1
j_gene: TRBJ2-7
abundance: many
CDR3aa: CASSYREQGWYEQYF
CDR3nt: TGTGCCAGCAGTTACCGAGAACAGGGGTGGTACGAGCAGTACTTC

v_gene: TRBV10-3
d_gene: .
j_gene: TRBJ2-5
abundance: many
CDR3aa: CAISEHRGRQETQYF
CDR3nt: TGTGCCATCAGTGAGCATAGGGGGAGGCAAGAGACCCAGTACTTC

v_gene: TRBV29-1
d_gene: .
j_gene: TRBJ2-7
abundance: many
CDR3aa: CSVPGGGNEQYF
CDR3nt: TGCAGCGTCCCAGGGGGGGGGAACGAGCAGTACTTC

v_gene: TRBV9
d_gene: TRBD2
j_gene: TRBJ2-1
abundance: few
CDR3aa: CASSPMGLETYNEQFF
CDR3nt: TGTGCCAGCAGCCCAATGGGACTAGAGACTTACAATGAGCAGTTCTTC

v_gene: TRBV7-2
d_gene: TRBD2
j_gene: TRBJ2-1
abundance: many
CDR3aa: CASSLGLAGGILPSYNEQFF
CDR3nt: TGTGCCAGCAGCTTGGGGCTAGCGGGGGGAATCCTACCTTCCTACAATGAGCAGTTCTTC

v_gene: TRBV28
d_gene: TRBD1
j_gene: TRBJ1-2
abundance: many
CDR3aa: CASRPTGTGYGYTF
CDR3nt: TGTGCCAGTCGGCCTACCGGGACAGGATATGGCTACACCTTC

v_gene: TRBV4-1
d_gene: TRBD1
j_gene: TRBJ2-7
abundance: many
CDR3aa: CASSRLQPGQSLYEQYF
CDR3nt: TGCGCCAGCAGCCGACTACAGCCGGGACAGAGTCTCTACGAGCAGTACTTC

v_gene: TRBV7-3
d_gene: .
j_gene: TRBJ1-1
abundance: many
CDR3aa: CASSLWKPMNTEAFF
CDR3nt: TGTGCCAGCAGCTTATGGAAGCCTATGAACACTGAAGCTTTCTTT

v_gene: TRBV6-5
d_gene: TRBD2
j_gene: TRBJ2-1
abundance: few
CDR3aa: CASSYGGGGREQFF
CDR3nt: TGTGCCAGCAGTTACGGCGGGGGGGGAAGAGAGCAGTTCTTC

v_gene: TRBV5-1
d_gene: .
j_gene: TRBJ2-5
abundance: .
CDR3aa: CASSLVGGLQETQYF
CDR3nt: TGCGCCAGCAGCTTGGTCGGCGGACTACAAGAGACCCAGTACTTC

v_gene: TRBV19
d_gene: TRBD1
j_gene: TRBJ1-1
abundance: many
CDR3aa: CASILRTGGNTEAFF
CDR3nt: TGTGCCAGTATACTTCGCACAGGGGGGAACACTGAAGCTTTCTTT

v_gene: TRBV6-5
d_gene: .
j_gene: TRBJ2-2
abundance: many
CDR3aa: CASSYSTDGPGELFF
CDR3nt: TGTGCCAGCAGTTACTCAACCGACGGCCCCGGGGAGCTGTTTTTT

v_gene: TRBV7-2
d_gene: TRBD2
j_gene: TRBJ2-7
abundance: many
CDR3aa: CASSSGGTIYEQYF
CDR3nt: TGTGCCAGCAGCTCGGGCGGGACTATTTACGAGCAGTACTTC

v_gene: TRBV7-2
d_gene: TRBD1
j_gene: TRBJ1-6
abundance: many
CDR3aa: CASSDRGGNSPLHF
CDR3nt: TGTGCCAGCAGCGACAGGGGTGGGAATTCACCCCTCCACTTT

v_gene: TRBV7-9
d_gene: .
j_gene: TRBJ2-5
abundance: many
CDR3aa: CASSTKVGTETQYF
CDR3nt: TGTGCCAGCAGCACCAAGGTCGGGACGGAGACCCAGTACTTC

v_gene: TRBV9
d_gene: .
j_gene: TRBJ1-4
abundance: many
CDR3aa: CASSQSAGTANEKLFF
CDR3nt: TGTGCCAGCAGCCAATCCGCAGGGACGGCTAATGAAAAACTGTTTTTT

v_gene: TRBV15
d_gene: .
j_gene: TRBJ2-3
abundance: many
CDR3aa: CATSGGRGIRSTDTQYF
CDR3nt: TGTGCCACCAGCGGGGGAAGGGGGATTCGGAGCACAGATACGCAGTATTTT

v_gene: TRBV2
d_gene: TRBD1
j_gene: TRBJ2-5
abundance: .
CDR3aa: CASRDRNQETQYF
CDR3nt: TGTGCCAGCAGGGACAGGAATCAAGAGACCCAGTACTTC

v_gene: TRBV12-3/TRBV12-4
d_gene: TRBD1
j_gene: TRBJ1-4
abundance: many
CDR3aa: CASTRTGALEKLFF
CDR3nt: TGTGCCAGCACGCGCACAGGGGCGCTTGAAAAACTGTTTTTT

v_gene: TRBV20-1
d_gene: TRBD1
j_gene: TRBJ1-3
abundance: .
CDR3aa: CSAPAGGGNTIYF
CDR3nt: TGCAGTGCCCCCGCAGGGGGAGGAAACACCATATATTTT

v_gene: TRBV5-6
d_gene: .
j_gene: TRBJ2-7
abundance: many
CDR3aa: CASSLVTILSYEQYF
CDR3nt: TGTGCCAGCAGCTTGGTCACCATTCTCTCCTACGAGCAGTACTTC

v_gene: TRBV12-3/TRBV12-4
d_gene: .
j_gene: TRBJ2-1
abundance: many
CDR3aa: CASNSWGENEQFF
CDR3nt: TGTGCCAGCAACAGTTGGGGGGAGAATGAGCAGTTCTTC